Listed here are 10 T cell receptor beta chains from one sample, sequenced in a study of chemoradiotherapy in HPV16-positive cancers. The repertoire was sequenced with immunoSEQ multiplex PCR; TCRdb's copy has only in-frame clones and lacks some. The sample yields almost 3,000 clones, roughly 87% seen once. This specimen was tumor tissue, taken from a patient who underwent chemoradiotherapy. The origin of the receptors is a human donor with HPV-associated anogenital cancer.

This clone was detected only once. The DNA of the CDR3 is TGTGCCAGCAGTGGACAAGTCGAGGGAAACACCATATATTTT. It is translated as CASSGQVEGNTIYF. This sequence joins TRBV2 and TRBJ1-3; D gene uncertain. The germline V gene encodes CDR1 SNHLY and CDR2 FYNNEI. The V gene lost 4 bases and the J gene lost 4 bases, with 11 bases spanning the gap. CDR3 length equals 14 residues.

The J gene is TRBJ2-5, the V gene TRBV19; 7 positions match TRBD2. V lost 4 bases and J lost 4; bases outside the gene matches: 3. This CDR3 contains 13 residues. Germline values: CDR1 LNHDA, CDR2 SQIVND (reference sequence). The CDR3 is CASSNGGGETQYF. The DNA for the CDR3 is TGTGCCAGTAGTAACGGCGGGGGAGAGACCCAGTACTTC.

V is TRBV19 and J is TRBJ1-1; D is ambiguous. The CDR3 extends over 15 amino acids. Germline assignment: CDR1 LNHDA and CDR2 SQIVND (reference sequence). Trimming removed 8 bases from V and 6 bases from J, with 22 bases in between. The CDR3 is CASVWQASLGAEAFF. For the CDR3, the DNA is TGTGCCAGTGTTTGGCAGGCCTCACTCGGCGCTGAAGCTTTCTTT.

J is TRBJ2-3 and V is TRBV6-4; TRBD2 matches 8 bases. The CDR3 has 15 residues. Germline loops: CDR1 MRHNA, CDR2 SNTAGT. The trim removed 3 bases at V and 0 bases at J, leaving 2 bases unmatched. The chain's CDR3 is CASSEASGSTDTQYF. In DNA, the CDR3 is TGTGCCAGCAGTGAGGCTAGCGGGAGCACAGATACGCAGTATTTT.

The chain couples TRBV11-1 to TRBJ2-7; D perhaps matches TRBD2 (6 bases). From germline, CDR1 is SGHAT and CDR2 FQDESV (reference sequence). V lost 8 bases and J 2 bases, leaving 13 bases between the germline ends. CDR3 length: 13 residues. CDR3 loop: CASLDGLTYEQYF. CDR3 DNA sequence: TGTGCCAGCTTAGACGGACTAACCTACGAGCAGTACTTC.

The J gene is TRBJ2-1, the V gene TRBV30, with 8 bases identical to TRBD2. Germline values: CDR1 GTSNPN, CDR2 SVGIG (reference sequence). The CDR3 has 14 amino acids. Germline trimming cut 8 bases from V and 3 bases from J; bases unmatched to any gene: 9. CDR3 DNA: TGTGCCGTCAGGACGGGGGGGAACTACAATGAGCAGTTCTTC. It codes for CAVRTGGNYNEQFF.

The table lists this clone with a few counts. V usage is TRBV5-5 and J usage is TRBJ1-1; a weak D match, TRBD1 (5 bases). There are 13 residues in the CDR3. Germline V gene data show CDR1 as SGHKS and CDR2 as YYEKEE (reference sequence). Trimming left V 3 bases short and J 3 bases short, with 9 bases between. CDR3 protein: CASSYQGDTEAFF. The CDR3 nucleotides are TGTGCCAGCAGCTATCAGGGAGACACTGAAGCTTTCTTT. Full variable domain (missing parts from reference TRBV5-5 and TRBJ1-1): DAGVTQSPTHLIKTRGQQVTLRCSPISGHKSVSWYQQVLGQGPQFIFQYYEKEERGRGNFPDRFSARQFPNYSSELNVNALLLGDSALYLCASSYQGDTEAFFGQGTRLTVV.

The V call is TRBV7-2, the J call TRBJ2-7; D not resolved. This CDR3 region has 13 residues. V dropped 1 base and J dropped 4 bases, with 8 bases sitting between them. Germline CDR1 and CDR2: SGHTA and FQGNSA. Here the CDR3 reads CASSLEARYEQYF. The CDR3 DNA is TGTGCCAGCAGCTTAGAAGCTAGGTACGAGCAGTACTTC.

The chain couples TRBV6-5 to TRBJ1-3, with a tentative D call TRBD1 (6 bases). The ends were cut back, 0 bases at V and 2 bases at J, with 11 bases in the middle. From germline, CDR1 is MNHEY and CDR2 SVGAGI. The CDR3 has 16 residues. The CDR3 region is CASSYSMAGAGNTIYF. CDR3 sequence (DNA): TGTGCCAGCAGTTACTCGATGGCAGGGGCTGGAAACACCATATATTTT.

In nucleotides, the CDR3 is TGTGCCAGCAGCAATAGCGGGGGAGCCTACAATGAGCAGTTCTTC. Its translation: CASSNSGGAYNEQFF. This chain joins TRBV7-2 and TRBJ2-1, with 9 positions matching TRBD2. The germline V gene has CDR1 SGHTA and CDR2 FQGNSA. V trimming: 5 bases; J trimming: 2 bases; junction bases outside the gene matches: 4. This CDR3 is 15 amino acids long.